A selection of T cell receptor beta chains follows, all from one sample in a study of shared clonotypes between healthy human individuals. The method was immunoSEQ multiplex PCR; TCRdb's version includes in-frame clones alone and lacks a portion of them. The sample has over 2 million clones, 85% to 95% seen once. The sample was naive CD4+ T cells sorted from blood. The receptors derive from a man aged 18-30 years in good health. CDR3s leave out the opening cysteine and the closing phenylalanine or tryptophan.

J	V	length	CDR3
TRBJ1-6	TRBV19	12	ASGNGGADSPLH
TRBJ2-5	TRBV30	11	ASAGNSLQTQY
TRBJ1-4	TRBV5-4	13	ASSATQKGVEKLF
TRBJ2-3	TRBV30	11	AWSFSSTDTQY
TRBJ1-2	TRBV5-1	15	ASSLALQDRGGYGYT
TRBJ1-5	TRBV11-2	13	ASSLGGGGNQPQH
TRBJ2-2	TRBV10-1	10	ASSANTGELF
TRBJ1-1	TRBV27	11	ASSLSGTGGAF
TRBJ1-1	TRBV30	16	AWSVWGSAWVRNTEAF
TRBJ1-2	TRBV19	11	ARGHPANYGYT
TRBJ1-6	TRBV6-6	12	ASSSWTSLSPLH
TRBJ2-6	TRBV18	12	ASSPDRGANVLT
TRBJ1-6	TRBV5-4	14	ASSLEGIPYNSPLH
TRBJ2-7	TRBV6-5	12	ASNPGQGIYEQY
TRBJ2-3	TRBV18	12	ASSRISSTDTQY
TRBJ2-5	TRBV6-5	14	ASSYLRAATQETQY
TRBJ1-2	TRBV9	13	ASSVRGSIIDGYT
TRBJ1-4	TRBV4-3	14	ASSQDIRPEYEKLF
TRBJ1-1	TRBV19	11	ANPQGSYTEAF
TRBJ2-7	TRBV6-5	13	ASSYPRRGTYEQY
TRBJ2-7	TRBV5-1	12	ASSLGGDRIEQY
TRBJ2-7	TRBV19	12	ASSLRGPPYEQY
TRBJ1-1	TRBV29-1	11	SVEVQLNTEAF
TRBJ2-5	TRBV4-3	13	ASSQDRYGQETQY
TRBJ2-7	TRBV28	10	ASSGGAYEQY
TRBJ1-2	TRBV7-8	14	ASSLKVTGVVDGYT
TRBJ2-7	TRBV5-1	11	ASSLSNSYEQY
TRBJ2-2	TRBV18	13	ASSPTTIFTGELF
TRBJ2-7	TRBV5-1	14	ASSLGGTGATYEQY
TRBJ2-5	TRBV30	13	AWSLFSGPQETQY
TRBJ2-2	TRBV27	13	ASSVTSGATGELF
TRBJ1-4	TRBV27	12	ASSLRFPGEKLF
TRBJ1-2	TRBV25-1	12	ASSESGRPYGYT
TRBJ2-1	TRBV9	11	ASSRFTGNEQF
TRBJ2-5	TRBV10-3	10	AIGWGGETQY
TRBJ1-1	TRBV7-9	11	ASTGFDGTEAF
TRBJ1-4	TRBV28	12	ASRAGTGGEKLF
TRBJ2-3	TRBV5-1	14	ASSLDLAGGVDTQY
TRBJ2-7	TRBV14	12	ASSPDPGSYEQY
TRBJ1-5	TRBV19	12	ASSMGQGDQPQH
TRBJ2-5	TRBV5-6	9	ASSVKETQY
TRBJ1-1	TRBV25-1	12	ASSVGTDTGEAF
TRBJ1-1	TRBV10-2	12	ASSKQNLNTEAF
TRBJ1-5	TRBV7-2	13	ASSPSRGGNQPQH
TRBJ2-7	TRBV6-5	9	ASGGFDEQY
TRBJ1-4	TRBV30	12	ATNKGGINEKLF
TRBJ2-5	TRBV11-2	14	ASSLVSSGRGETQY
TRBJ2-7	TRBV28	11	ASSLVRSYEQY
TRBJ2-5	TRBV4-3	13	ASSQEGGFQETQY
TRBJ2-2	TRBV5-4	16	ASSLGGLAGAGTGELF
TRBJ1-2	TRBV5-8	9	ASSFLYGYT
TRBJ2-3	TRBV29-1	9	SARQTDTQY
TRBJ1-2	TRBV20-1	9	SSWVLGGYT
TRBJ2-1	TRBV7-8	13	ASSLVWHKYNEQF
TRBJ2-2	TRBV5-1	12	ASSSSGDTGELF
TRBJ1-2	TRBV18	13	ASSPPLGVHYGYT